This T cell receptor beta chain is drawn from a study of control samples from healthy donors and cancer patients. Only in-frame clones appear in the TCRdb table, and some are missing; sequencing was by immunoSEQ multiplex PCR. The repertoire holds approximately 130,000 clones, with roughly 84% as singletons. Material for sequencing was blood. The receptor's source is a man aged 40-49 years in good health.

CDR3 in amino acids: CSVVGQTSTDTQYF. The DNA of the CDR3 is TGCAGCGTTGTCGGTCAGACTAGCACAGATACGCAGTATTTT. The chain carries TRBV29-1 and TRBJ2-3; D unresolved. Trimming took off 4 bases at V and 0 bases at J, with 11 bases between the two ends. Looked up from germline, CDR1 is SQVTM and CDR2 is ANQGSEA. CDR3 length: 14 amino acids.